Below, 14 T cell receptor beta chains from the same sample are listed, as sequenced in a study of regulatory T cells in long-lasting Graves disease. Combining iRepertoire HTBI primers with Arm-PCR of CDR3 regions, the authors built TCR beta libraries. MiXCR was run by TCRdb on the multiplex PCR reads, yielding one entry per CDR3 protein. This repertoire shows 700,000 or so distinct CDR3 sequences, around 32% found once; its top ten account for around 42%. Time point in this sample: persistent/refractory GD, antithyroid drugs over 5 years with positive TRAb. PBMCs provided the RNA from which the TCR library was made. Sequenced material: peripheral blood mononuclear cells (PBMCs), taken when the disease was refractory, from a patient treated with antithyroid drugs. The receptors derive from a female donor with Graves disease.

This clonotype occurred many times. The rearrangement uses TRBV28 and TRBJ1-2, with D unresolved. In germline, CDR1 is MDHEN, CDR2 SYDVKM. The CDR3 has 13 residues. With 3 bases removed from V and 4 bases from J, the gap between germline ends came to 9 bases. The CDR3 DNA reads as TGTGCCAGCAGTTTTCCCTTACTCTATGGCTACACCTTC. Its protein is CASSFPLLYGYTF.

V gene TRBV7-3 combines with J gene TRBJ2-1; D ambiguous. Deletions cut 2 bases from V and 4 bases from J, with 12 bases between. From germline, CDR1 is SGHTA and CDR2 FQGTGA. CDR3 length: 15 residues. For the CDR3, the DNA is TGTGCCAGCAGCTTACAAGGAGACCAGTACAATGAGCAGTTCTTC. Amino acid sequence: CASSLQGDQYNEQFF.

The chain is built from TRBV3-1 and TRBJ2-5, with 11 bases fitting TRBD2. Germline loops: CDR1 LGHDT, CDR2 YNNKEL (reference sequence). V lost 3 bases and J lost 3; bases outside the gene matches: 9. CDR3 length: 17 amino acids. CDR3 sequence (DNA): TGTGCCAGCAGCCAGAGAAGGCTACTAGCGGGAGAAGAGACCCAGTACTTC. Translated: CASSQRRLLAGEETQYF.

This chain links TRBV11-2 with TRBJ1-2; TRBD1 matches 7 bases. The J segment lost 2 bases and the V segment lost 6 bases, leaving 3 bases of the junction unmatched. The CDR3 extends over 13 amino acids. Germline CDR1 SGHAT, CDR2 FQNNGV. Here the CDR3 reads CASRDRRNYGYTF. CDR3 nucleotide sequence: TGTGCCAGCAGGGACAGGCGAAACTATGGCTACACCTTC.

This clonotype has only a few counts. The chain has TRBV29-1 and TRBJ2-5; TRBD2 matches 8 bases. The DNA end is a closer match to TRBJ2-1, so the J assignment may be wrong. Germline loops: CDR1 SQVTM, CDR2 ANQGSEA. The CDR3 loop spans 13 amino acids. The CDR3 nucleotides are TGCAGCGTCGGGACTAGGATATCTCGGTATCAGTTCTTC. Residues: CSVGTRISRYQFF.

This clonotype appeared a few times. CDR3 in amino acids: CASSLGPGGTYEQYF. CDR3 DNA: TGTGCCAGCAGCTTAGGTCCGGGAGGGACCTACGAGCAGTACTTC. V gene TRBV7-2 combines with J gene TRBJ2-7, with 8 bases that match TRBD2. The junction had 4 bases not matched to a gene; V was cut back by 1 base and J by 2 bases. CDR1 and CDR2 from the germline V gene are SGHTA and FQGNSA. CDR3 size: 15 residues.

This clonotype was picked up many times. CDR3 sequence reads: CASSALGQWGYEQYF. The CDR3 DNA reads TGTGCCAGCAGTGCCCTCGGACAATGGGGTTACGAGCAGTACTTC. The gene calls are TRBV6-1 and TRBJ2-7, with D perhaps TRBD1 (5 bases). V lost 4 bases and J lost 4, with 17 bases in between. Germline CDR1 reads MNHNS; CDR2 reads SASEGT. This CDR3 region has 15 residues.

The chain has TRBV14 and TRBJ1-6, with 8 nucleotides matching TRBD1. The CDR3 length is 15 residues. V lost 1 base to trimming and J lost 11 bases; unmatched junction nucleotides: 7. Germline V gene data show CDR1 as SGHDN and CDR2 as FVKESK. CDR3 protein: CASSQVAGGNPPLHF. The CDR3, as DNA: TGTGCCAGCAGCCAAGTAGCAGGGGGCAATCCACCCCTCCACTTT.

The chain has TRBV6-1 and TRBJ2-2; 12 bases fit TRBD2. Germline V gene lookup returns CDR1 MNHNS and CDR2 SASEGT. J was trimmed by 3 bases and V by 4 bases; bases with no gene match: 6. The CDR3 has 17 residues. The CDR3 DNA is TGTGCCAGCAGTGGGCCGACTAGCGGGAGACACACCGGGGAGCTGTTTTTT. This gives the protein CASSGPTSGRHTGELFF.

With respect to this clonotype: Given a much more abundant clone one base away, this may be a read error. This chain connects TRBV6-1 to TRBJ2-5; 7 bases align to TRBD1. Germline CDR1 MNHNS, CDR2 SASEGT. The CDR3 loop spans 13 amino acids. CDR3 region: CASSGQVQGTQYF. CDR3 nucleotides: TGTGCCAGCAGCGGACAGGTACAAGGGACCCAGTACTTC.

This clonotype occurred a few times. The chain combines TRBV29-1 with TRBJ1-1; D gene uncertain. CDR1 is SQVTM and CDR2 is ANQGSEA in the germline V gene. This CDR3 region has 12 residues. V lost 2 bases to trimming and J lost 6 bases, with 10 bases between them. The CDR3 is CSVEQQSSEAFF. CDR3 in DNA: TGCAGCGTTGAACAACAGAGCTCTGAAGCTTTCTTT.

As to this clonotype: The conserved phenylalanine or tryptophan normally closing the CDR3 is absent here, so this likely arose from a read error. The chain has TRBV28 and TRBJ1-1; D is perhaps TRBD1 (6 bases). In germline, CDR1 is MDHEN, CDR2 SYDVKM. The CDR3 sequence is 14 residues long. Trimming pared 3 bases from V and 5 bases from J, leaving 13 bases between. CDR3 amino acids: CASSLGRGGTEAFL. The CDR3 DNA reads as TGTGCCAGCAGTTTGGGCAGGGGAGGAACTGAAGCTTTCCTT.

This clonotype appeared many times. V usage is TRBV6-2 or TRBV6-3 and J usage is TRBJ1-5; D remains unclear. V was pared by 2 bases and J by 5 bases, with 13 bases between. The length of the CDR3 is 15 residues. The V gene's germline CDR1 is MNHEY and CDR2 SVGEGT. The CDR3 loop is CASSYLRTLDQPQHF. The CDR3 DNA follows: TGTGCCAGCAGTTACCTCCGGACCTTGGATCAGCCCCAGCATTTT.

This clonotype was detected a few times. The rearrangement joins TRBV7-9 to TRBJ1-6; 9 positions match TRBD1. CDR3 length: 16 residues. V dropped 5 bases and J dropped 8; count of bases not matched to a gene: 10. The germline V gene encodes CDR1 SEHNR and CDR2 FQNEAQ (reference sequence). The CDR3 loop is CASSGPGTGSDSPLHF. CDR3 in DNA: TGTGCCAGCAGCGGGCCCGGGACAGGGTCCGATTCACCCCTCCACTTT.